Listed here are 2 T cell receptor beta chains from one sample, sequenced in a study of beta chain features in type 1 diabetes. Findings and limits, study-wide: When Type 1 diabetes patients were examined, their TCRB CDR3s proved moderately but significantly shorter in all four CD4+ subsets.

Reverse transcribing all isolated RNA meant expressed TCRB transcripts were sequenced. This table comes from immunoSEQ multiplex PCR, and its TCRdb copy is limited to in-frame clones, with some not included. The sample carries roughly 150,000 clones, roughly 65% recorded once. Antigen specificity for these receptors is unknown. Sequenced material: naive CD4+ T cells from blood. These receptors all come from a man younger than 45 with type 1 diabetes.

The rearrangement links TRBV30 to TRBJ2-3, with 8 bases matching TRBD2. Germline V gives CDR1 GTSNPN, CDR2 SVGIG (reference sequence). With 1 base clipped from V and 2 bases from J, the junction kept 8 bases outside the gene matches. The CDR3 sequence is 16 residues long. The CDR3, as DNA: TGTGCCTGGAGTGAGGGGCTAGCGGGTCTCACAGATACGCAGTATTTT. Amino acids: CAWSEGLAGLTDTQYF.

This chain uses TRBV30 with TRBJ1-6; tentative D call: TRBD1 (6 bases). This CDR3 region has 13 residues. CDR1 is GTSNPN, CDR2 SVGIG, per germline (reference sequence). Trimming left V 1 base short and J 10 bases short, with 11 bases between. The CDR3 protein is CAWSETGGSPLHF. CDR3 in DNA: TGTGCCTGGAGTGAGACAGGAGGATCACCCCTCCACTTT.